This T cell receptor (beta chain) is from a study of blood T cell repertoires in COVID-19. The wider study: Samples came from the United States, Italy and Spain, spanning acute and convalescent COVID-19. Sources were T cells, B-cell-depleted T cells, or PBMCs; the material itself was cDNA or gDNA.

This clone has just one count. Per the study methods: It was from reference gene primer amplification that nucleated cell counts were estimated. TCRdb's table, derived via immunoSEQ multiplex PCR, lists solely in-frame clones and lacks some. The DNA was the basis for D and trimming; V, J and clone size are from that table. Among just over 650,000 clones listed, 85% to 90% were seen once. The sample was peripheral blood. The source of this sequence is a woman under 30 with acute or convalescent COVID-19.

CDR3 sequence: CASSLDRVNSNQPQHF. DNA of the CDR3: TGTGCCAGCTCACTTGACAGGGTCAATAGCAATCAGCCCCAGCATTTT. The chain links TRBV18 to TRBJ1-5, with 7 bases matching TRBD1. The J segment lost 0 bases and the V segment lost 4 bases, leaving 6 bases of the junction unmatched. The length of the CDR3 is 16 residues. Germline values: CDR1 KGHSH, CDR2 LQKENI.